This entry lists 10 T cell receptor beta chains sequenced from one sample in a study of T cells in Graves' hyperthyroidism and ophthalmopathy. Amplification targeted TCR beta CDR3 regions from RNA transcripts. TCR CDR3 underwent first-round RT-PCR with the HTBI primer set. One entry per CDR3 protein, called by TCRdb with MiXCR from the multiplex PCR reads. The data show about 400,000 distinct CDR3 sequences, with 15% seen just once and around a third held by the top ten. The sample taken for sequencing was blood. These receptors came from a woman younger than 45 with Graves' hyperthyroidism.

This clonotype turned up a few times. The genes are TRBV11-2 and TRBJ2-7; TRBD2 matches at 8 bases. This CDR3 region has 14 residues. Germline assignment: CDR1 SGHAT and CDR2 FQNNGV. J was trimmed by 3 bases and V by 5 bases; bases with no gene match: 6. DNA of the CDR3: TGTGCCAGCAGCGCGGTAGCGGGGAACTACGAGCAGTACTTC. Translated, it gives CASSAVAGNYEQYF.

This clonotype was counted many times. This rearrangement joins TRBV18 to TRBJ2-7, with D unclear. Germline V gives CDR1 KGHSH, CDR2 LQKENI. This CDR3 contains 12 residues. V was pared by 4 bases and J by 2 bases, with 6 bases between. The CDR3 spells CASSLKTYEQYF. The CDR3 nucleotides read TGTGCCAGCTCACTAAAAACCTACGAGCAGTACTTC.

This clonotype was seen more than once but under ten times. The rearrangement joins TRBV19 to TRBJ1-5; 7 positions agree with TRBD1. Per germline, CDR1 LNHDA and CDR2 SQIVND (reference sequence). The length of the CDR3 is 15 residues. J gave up 2 bases and V 1 base, and 2 bases lay outside the gene matches. The CDR3 DNA follows: TGTGCCAGTAGTATAGGAACAGGGGGCAATCAGCCCCAGCATTTT. Translation gives CASSIGTGGNQPQHF. Full variable domain (missing parts from reference TRBV19 and TRBJ1-5): DGGITQSPKYLFRKEGQNVTLSCEQNLNHDAMYWYRQDPGQGLRLIYYSQIVNDFQKGDIAEGYSVSREKKESFPLTVTSAQKNPTAFYLCASSIGTGGNQPQHFGDGTRLSIL.

This clonotype was seen ten or more times. V and J are TRBV3-1 and TRBJ2-1, with D possibly being TRBD2 (6 bases). Germline assignment: CDR1 LGHDT and CDR2 YNNKEL (reference sequence). V dropped 1 base and J dropped 3 bases, with 13 bases sitting between them. This CDR3 spans 16 amino acids. The CDR3 sequence is CASSQGYGGFYNEQFF. The CDR3 DNA reads as TGTGCCAGCAGCCAAGGGTATGGGGGGTTCTACAATGAGCAGTTCTTC.

This clonotype was counted only a few times. This chain uses TRBV7-2 with TRBJ1-5, with 9 bases aligning to TRBD1. CDR3 length equals 14 residues. V shed 4 bases and J 5 bases; nucleotides not matched to a gene: 3. CDR1 is SGHTA, CDR2 FQGNSA, per germline. CDR3 residues: CASSSRQGDQPQHF. The CDR3, as DNA: TGTGCCAGCAGCTCGAGACAGGGGGATCAGCCCCAGCATTTT.

The chain couples TRBV10-1 to TRBJ1-3, with TRBD1 matching 8 bases. V lost 4 bases and J lost 3; bases outside the gene matches: 5. The CDR3 has 15 amino acids. Germline lookup yields CDR1 WNHNN and CDR2 SYGVQD (reference sequence). The chain's CDR3 is CASSGGQGFGNTIYF. DNA of the CDR3: TGCGCCAGCAGTGGAGGACAGGGCTTTGGAAACACCATATATTTT.

This chain links TRBV9 with TRBJ2-1; 9 bases are shared with TRBD2. From germline, CDR1 is SGDLS and CDR2 YYNGEE. This CDR3 comprises 15 residues. The V and J ends lost 2 bases and 7 bases, in that order; junction bases with no gene match: 7. Here the CDR3 reads CASSVLAGFENEQFF. In DNA form, the CDR3 reads TGTGCCAGCAGCGTCCTAGCGGGATTTGAGAATGAGCAGTTCTTC.

Concerning this clonotype: An end of the junction does not agree with germline; a read error may underlie this. This sequence joins TRBV3-1 and TRBJ2-2; 9 nucleotides align to TRBD1. This CDR3 has 16 residues. Germline CDR1 is LGHDT and CDR2 is YNNKEL (reference sequence). The CDR3 protein is CASSPLRTGDTGGLFF. As DNA, the CDR3 is TGTGCCAGCAGCCCTTTGCGGACAGGGGACACCGGGGGGCTGTTTTTT.

As to this clonotype: Given a much more abundant clone one base away, this may be a read error. This sequence joins TRBV27 and TRBJ2-5, with 10 bases fitting TRBD1. Germline V gene data show CDR1 as MNHEY and CDR2 as SMNVEV (reference sequence). The CDR3 length is 16 residues. CDR3: CASSPRGQGYQKTQYF. CDR3 in DNA: TGTGCCAGCAGTCCTCGGGGACAGGGGTACCAAAAGACCCAGTACTTC.

The V call is TRBV12-3 or TRBV12-4, the J call TRBJ2-2; 9 bases map to TRBD1. This CDR3 region has 16 residues. V dropped 6 bases and J dropped 1; count of bases not matched to a gene: 6. This CDR3 reads CASRRTGVRNTGELFF. The CDR3 DNA is TGTGCCAGCAGAAGGACAGGGGTTAGGAACACCGGGGAGCTGTTTTTT.